This TCR beta chain derives from a study of technical replicates of blood from a few donors. V was shortened by 1 base and J by 5 bases, with 11 bases between the two germline ends. The CDR3 sequence is 14 residues long. CDR1 MGHDK and CDR2 SYGVNS come from the germline V gene. This clone appeared a few times. Sequenced by immunoSEQ multiplex PCR; TCRdb stores in-frame clones only, minus some. The sample includes about 95,000 clones, 85% to 95% of them seen just once. This clonotype originated in a human donor in good health. What was sequenced was T cells isolated from PBMCs. The chain couples TRBV25-1 to TRBJ1-1; D call uncertain. This CDR3 reads CASSESGKQTEAFF. CDR3 bases: TGTGCCAGCAGTGAATCCGGGAAACAAACTGAAGCTTTCTTT.